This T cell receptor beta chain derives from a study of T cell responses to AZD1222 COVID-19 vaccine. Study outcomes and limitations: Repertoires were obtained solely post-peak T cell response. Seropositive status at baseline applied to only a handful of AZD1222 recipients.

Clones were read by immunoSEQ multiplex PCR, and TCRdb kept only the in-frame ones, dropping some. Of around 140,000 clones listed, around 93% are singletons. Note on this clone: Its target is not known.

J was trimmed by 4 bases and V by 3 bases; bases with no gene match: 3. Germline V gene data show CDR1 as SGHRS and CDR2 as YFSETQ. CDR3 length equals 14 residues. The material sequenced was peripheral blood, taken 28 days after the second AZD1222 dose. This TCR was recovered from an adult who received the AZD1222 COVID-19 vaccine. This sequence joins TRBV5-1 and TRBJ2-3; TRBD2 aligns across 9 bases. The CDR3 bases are TGCGCCAGCAGCTACCGACTAGCGGCAGATACGCAGTATTTT. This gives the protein CASSYRLAADTQYF.